One and the same sample provided the 24 T cell receptor beta chains below, sequenced in a study of T cells of healthy individuals listed by TCRdb under 2018. The library was generated by 5' RACE. The sequencer was an Illumina MiSeq. Using fastp at Q25 and MiXCR, TCRdb reprocessed the public reads and kept productive beta chains. Rows with a matching CDR3 protein are joined into one entry that keeps the most common DNA and genes. Here the sample has about 82,000 distinct CDR3 sequences; roughly 5.1% occur a single time. The top ten clonotypes cover around 7.6% of the sample. Every receptor here comes from a female donor in good health.

This clonotype was counted ten times or more. The chain carries TRBV6-2 or TRBV6-3 and TRBJ2-7, with D hard to call. The CDR3 spans 11 residues. Trimming removed 8 bases at V and 0 bases at J, with 5 bases between. Germline lookup yields CDR1 MNHEY and CDR2 SVGEGT. This chain's CDR3 is CASRASYEQYF. The CDR3 coding sequence is TGTGCCAGCCGGGCCTCCTACGAGCAGTACTTC.

This clonotype showed up just a few times. The chain recombines TRBV7-2 with TRBJ1-6, with D tentatively TRBD1 (6 bases). The V end was cut by 3 bases, the J end by 9 bases, with 18 bases between. The germline gives CDR1 SGHTA, CDR2 FQGNSA. The CDR3 runs to 16 residues. As DNA, the CDR3 is TGTGCCAGCAGCTTTCGGGGGGCGGATGGGGGTTCACCCCTCCACTTT. Protein: CASSFRGADGGSPLHF. The full variable domain, completed using reference TRBV7-2 and TRBJ1-6, is GAGVSQSPSNKVTEKGKDVELRCDPISGHTALYWYRQSLGQGLEFLIYFQGNSAPDKSGLPSDRFSAERTGGSVSTLTIQRTQQEDSAVYLCASSFRGADGGSPLHFGNGTRLTVT.

The chain combines TRBV7-8 with TRBJ1-2; D might be TRBD1 (5 bases). Germline V lookup: CDR1 SGHVS, CDR2 FQNEAQ. This CDR3 region has 21 residues. Trimming stripped 1 base from V and 1 base from J, with 28 bases between. CDR3 protein: CASSLEGAIVGQFQFNYGYTF. CDR3 bases: TGTGCCAGCAGCTTAGAAGGGGCGATCGTTGGTCAGTTCCAGTTTAACTATGGCTACACCTTC.

This clonotype was seen a handful of times. This chain joins TRBV5-1 and TRBJ1-3; tentative D call: TRBD1 (5 bases). V was pared by 2 bases and J by 2 bases, with 11 bases between. The CDR3 loop spans 15 amino acids. Germline V CDR1 and CDR2: SGHRS, YFSETQ. In DNA form, the CDR3 reads TGCGCCAGCAGCTTCGCAGGGATCGCTGGAAACACCATATATTTT. Its protein is CASSFAGIAGNTIYF.

The V gene is TRBV30, the J gene TRBJ1-5, with D perhaps TRBD1 (6 bases). This CDR3 comprises 14 residues. Germline assignment: CDR1 GTSNPN and CDR2 SVGIG (reference sequence). Trimming took off 2 bases at V and 7 bases at J, with 15 bases between the two ends. The CDR3 spells CAWSQGRGNQPQHF. The CDR3 DNA is TGTGCCTGGAGTCAGGGCAGGGGAAACCAGCCCCAGCATTTT.

This clonotype was counted at least ten times. J is TRBJ2-7 and V is TRBV20-1; D gene uncertain. The CDR3 extends over 11 amino acids. The germline CDR1 and CDR2 sequences are DFQATT and SNEGSKA (reference sequence). Trimming took off 0 bases at V and 6 bases at J, with 6 bases between the two ends. The CDR3 loop is CSAREDGEQYF. In nucleotides, the CDR3 is TGCAGTGCTAGAGAGGACGGCGAGCAGTACTTC.

This clonotype was counted ten times or more. This chain's CDR3 is CASSLVGGSSYEQYF. CDR3 coding DNA: TGTGCCAGCAGCTTAGTCGGCGGAAGCTCCTACGAGCAGTACTTC. The chain joins TRBV11-1 to TRBJ2-7; D is unresolved. V was pared by 1 base and J by 0 bases, with 10 bases between. Germline V gene data show CDR1 as SGHAT and CDR2 as FQDESV (reference sequence). The CDR3 is made up of 15 amino acids.

This clonotype came up many times. J is TRBJ2-1 and V is TRBV7-2; D is perhaps TRBD1 (5 bases). V gave up 3 bases and J gave up 4 bases, with 10 bases separating them. This CDR3 has 14 amino acids. Germline CDR1 SGHTA, CDR2 FQGNSA. This CDR3 is CASSFPGQYNEQFF. CDR3 bases: TGTGCCAGCAGCTTTCCTGGACAATACAATGAGCAGTTCTTC.

This clonotype was detected many times. The rearrangement uses TRBV7-2 and TRBJ1-2; 12 bases line up with TRBD1. Trimming removed 5 bases from V and 4 bases from J; junction bases left unmatched: 11. The CDR3 runs to 17 residues. Germline loops: CDR1 SGHTA, CDR2 FQGNSA. The CDR3 bases are TGTGCCAGCAGCCCCACCCCGGGGACAGGGGGCAGCTATGGCTACACCTTC. This encodes CASSPTPGTGGSYGYTF.

This clonotype has at least ten counts. The chain couples TRBV7-2 to TRBJ1-1; 9 positions match TRBD1. The germline V gene encodes CDR1 SGHTA and CDR2 FQGNSA. This CDR3 spans 17 amino acids. V lost 5 bases to trimming and J lost 6 bases; unmatched junction nucleotides: 16. The CDR3 region has the DNA TGTGCCAGCAGCCCCACCGGGACAGGGACCTTGCGGCCTGAAGCTTTCTTT. Its translation is CASSPTGTGTLRPEAFF.

This sequence joins TRBV5-6 and TRBJ1-5; tentatively, D is TRBD1 (6 bases). This CDR3 comprises 16 residues. V was clipped by 2 bases and J by 7 bases, with 19 bases between them. In germline, CDR1 is SGHDT, CDR2 YYEEEE. The CDR3 region is CASSFRSGQSHQPQHF. DNA for the CDR3: TGTGCCAGCAGCTTTAGATCCGGACAGTCGCACCAGCCCCAGCATTTT. The complete variable domain, with remaining parts taken from reference TRBV5-6 and TRBJ1-5, reads DAGVTQSPTHLIKTRGQQVTLRCSPKSGHDTVSWYQQALGQGPQFIFQYYEEEERQRGNFPDRFSGHQFPNYSSELNVNALLLGDSALYLCASSFRSGQSHQPQHFGDGTRLSIL.

The J gene is TRBJ1-3, the V gene TRBV28; 7 positions agree with TRBD1. This CDR3 has 13 residues. After removal of 8 bases from V and 4 bases from J, the junction contained 5 bases not matched to a gene. Germline CDR1 reads MDHEN; CDR2 reads SYDVKM. For the CDR3, the DNA is TGTGCCAGCTTTGGACAGGTGGGAAACACCATATATTTT. Translated, it gives CASFGQVGNTIYF.

This clonotype was detected a few times. The rearrangement joins TRBV4-3 to TRBJ2-1; D gene unclear. The CDR3 consists of 16 residues. The germline V gene has CDR1 LGHNA and CDR2 YSLEER. V shed 1 base and J shed 7 bases, with 17 bases lying between them. CDR3 amino acids: CASSQVSPAEWNEQFF. CDR3 DNA sequence: TGCGCCAGCAGCCAAGTTTCACCCGCAGAATGGAATGAGCAGTTCTTC.

This clonotype was detected ten times or more. This chain joins TRBV7-9 and TRBJ2-1; TRBD1 is a possible D gene (5 bases). The V end was cut by 1 base, the J end by 9 bases, with 13 bases between. The CDR3 spans 14 residues. Germline-derived CDR1 and CDR2 are SEHNR and FQNEAQ (reference sequence). In nucleotides, the CDR3 is TGTGCCAGCAGCTTAGGAGAGACAGTCGGTGAGCAGTTCTTC. Its protein is CASSLGETVGEQFF.

The chain combines TRBV28 with TRBJ2-5, with 7 bases fitting TRBD2. The trim removed 5 bases at V and 2 bases at J, leaving 11 bases unmatched. The germline V gene encodes CDR1 MDHEN and CDR2 SYDVKM. The CDR3 contains 16 residues. CDR3 sequence reads: CASSPRLADQQETQYF. CDR3 nucleotide sequence: TGTGCCAGCAGTCCCCGCCTAGCGGACCAACAAGAGACCCAGTACTTC.

This clonotype came up many times. CDR3 sequence: CASSLSAGGRNEQFF. The DNA of the CDR3 is TGTGCCAGCAGTTTATCTGCGGGAGGGCGCAATGAGCAGTTCTTC. The chain uses TRBV28 and TRBJ2-1; 9 nucleotides agree with TRBD2. The CDR3 length is 15 residues. Trimming removed 1 base from V and 6 bases from J; junction bases left unmatched: 4. Per germline, CDR1 MDHEN and CDR2 SYDVKM.

The chain carries TRBV6-5 and TRBJ2-7, with D hard to call. The CDR3 loop spans 14 amino acids. Trimming stripped 1 base from V and 0 bases from J, with 7 bases between. Germline V gene lookup returns CDR1 MNHEY and CDR2 SVGAGI. In nucleotides, the CDR3 is TGTGCCAGCAGTTACTTCGGCAGCTCCTACGAGCAGTACTTC. It translates to CASSYFGSSYEQYF.

This clonotype was seen more than once but under ten times. The J gene is TRBJ1-1, the V gene TRBV9; unclear D gene. The CDR3 runs 15 residues. Germline V gene data show CDR1 as SGDLS and CDR2 as YYNGEE. Trimming stripped 2 bases from V and 3 bases from J, with 14 bases between. The CDR3 coding sequence is TGTGCCAGCAGCGTCGAAGGGAGAGGAGACACTGAAGCTTTCTTT. Its protein is CASSVEGRGDTEAFF.

The chain has TRBV28 and TRBJ1-4; 7 bases align to TRBD1. This CDR3 has 18 residues. Per the germline V gene, CDR1 is MDHEN and CDR2 is SYDVKM. Trimming took 4 bases from V and 0 from J; bases not matched to a gene: 11. CDR3 protein: CASSSKGASGPTNEKLFF. The CDR3 bases are TGTGCCAGCAGTTCTAAGGGGGCGTCGGGTCCAACTAATGAAAAACTGTTTTTT.

This clonotype came up many times. This rearrangement joins TRBV11-2 to TRBJ2-5; no clear D gene. V was trimmed by 5 bases and J by 7 bases, leaving 20 bases between them. CDR1 and CDR2 (germline): SGHAT, FQNNGV. This CDR3 region has 15 residues. CDR3 loop: CASSPSPERTGTQYF. CDR3 nucleotide sequence: TGTGCCAGCAGCCCCTCACCCGAACGGACGGGGACCCAGTACTTC.

This clonotype turned up a few times. V is TRBV6-5 and J is TRBJ1-5; no definite D call. V gave up 6 bases and J gave up 4 bases, with 10 bases separating them. Per germline, CDR1 MNHEY and CDR2 SVGAGI. The CDR3 consists of 13 residues. This CDR3 reads CASSFGPNQPQHF. The CDR3 DNA reads as TGTGCCAGCAGCTTCGGGCCAAATCAGCCCCAGCATTTT.

In this sample, this clonotype turned up many times. The rearrangement links TRBV6-5 to TRBJ2-3, with D possibly being TRBD2 (5 bases). With 2 bases removed from V and 6 bases from J, the gap between germline ends came to 18 bases. In germline, CDR1 is MNHEY, CDR2 SVGAGI. There are 16 residues in the CDR3. CDR3 region: CASSYRPVPEADTQYF. The CDR3 DNA follows: TGTGCCAGCAGTTACAGGCCGGTCCCGGAGGCGGATACGCAGTATTTT.

This clonotype was counted a few times. The chain uses TRBV7-9 and TRBJ1-6; D gene uncertain. Between the trimmed V and J ends, which lost 3 bases and 5 bases, there was a span of 11 bases. This CDR3 region has 15 residues. The V gene's germline CDR1 is SEHNR and CDR2 FQNEAQ (reference sequence). Here the CDR3 reads CASSFARNNNSPLHF. The CDR3 DNA reads TGTGCCAGCAGCTTCGCCAGGAACAATAATTCACCCCTCCACTTT.

The chain uses TRBV6-5 and TRBJ2-7; weak D call: TRBD1 (5 bases). CDR3 length equals 13 residues. V lost 7 bases to trimming and J lost 4 bases, with 14 bases between them. Germline V gene sequence: CDR1 MNHEY, CDR2 SVGAGI. The CDR3 DNA is TGTGCCAGCACCGAACAGGTCGGGTACGAGCAGTACTTC. This encodes CASTEQVGYEQYF.